Below, 32 T cell receptor beta chains from the same sample are listed, as sequenced in a study of T cells in Graves' hyperthyroidism and ophthalmopathy. Amplification targeted TCR beta CDR3 regions from RNA transcripts. An initial round of RT-PCR targeting the TCR CDR3 relied on the HTBI primer set. TCRdb fed the multiplex PCR reads into MiXCR, producing one record per CDR3 protein. Altogether around 300,000 distinct CDR3 sequences are present, more than 10% being singletons, with the ten largest covering more than 7.5%. The sample comprised blood. The receptors here all came from a woman in her 30s with Graves' hyperthyroidism that later progressed to Graves' ophthalmopathy.

Many counts were recorded for this clonotype. The CDR3 DNA sequence: TGTGCCAGCAGTTTAAACGTCAGGGCTGCTGAGGGGTATGGCTACACCTTC. This translates into CASSLNVRAAEGYGYTF. The rearrangement links TRBV12-3 or TRBV12-4 to TRBJ1-2; possibly TRBD1 for D (5 bases). Trimming left V 2 bases short and J 5 bases short, with 21 bases between. This CDR3 comprises 17 residues.

This clonotype was detected many times. The V and J genes are TRBV5-1 and TRBJ2-1, with D tentatively TRBD2 (5 bases). This CDR3 spans 12 amino acids. Trimming removed 4 bases at V and 5 bases at J, with 7 bases between. From germline, CDR1 is SGHRS and CDR2 YFSETQ. The chain's CDR3 is CASSPEDNEQFF. The CDR3 coding sequence is TGCGCCAGCAGCCCGGAGGACAATGAGCAGTTCTTC.

This clonotype has ten or more counts. CDR3 DNA sequence: TGTGCCAGCAGCTCCGTCCCCGGAGGTACGCAGTATTTT. It encodes CASSSVPGGTQYF. The chain is built from TRBV7-2 and TRBJ2-3; perhaps TRBD2 as D (5 bases). The ends were cut back, 4 bases at V and 8 bases at J, with 13 bases in the middle. Germline CDR1 and CDR2: SGHTA and FQGNSA. The CDR3 runs to 13 residues. The full variable domain, completed using reference TRBV7-2 and TRBJ2-3, is GAGVSQSPSNKVTEKGKDVELRCDPISGHTALYWYRQSLGQGLEFLIYFQGNSAPDKSGLPSDRFSAERTGGSVSTLTIQRTQQEDSAVYLCASSSVPGGTQYFGPGTRLTVL.

The chain recombines TRBV4-1 with TRBJ2-7; 8 nucleotides match TRBD2. Looked up from germline, CDR1 is MGHRA and CDR2 is YSYEKL. V lost 1 base to trimming and J lost 6 bases; unmatched junction nucleotides: 5. The CDR3 has 14 residues. CDR3: CASSQGTSSVEQYF. The CDR3 DNA sequence: TGCGCCAGCAGCCAAGGGACTAGCTCTGTCGAGCAGTACTTC.

V is TRBV15 and J is TRBJ2-3; D may correspond to TRBD1 or TRBD2 (5 bases each). V lost 2 bases and J lost 6, with 21 bases in between. Germline CDR1 and CDR2: LNHNV and YYDKDF (reference sequence). The CDR3 spans 17 residues. CDR3 loop: CATSRSQTHSGPDTQYF. CDR3 bases: TGTGCCACCAGCAGAAGCCAGACACACTCGGGGCCCGATACGCAGTATTTT.

There are many counts of this clonotype. The chain recombines TRBV7-9 with TRBJ1-4; possibly TRBD1 for D (5 bases). V lost 7 bases to trimming and J lost 6 bases, with 18 bases between them. This CDR3 comprises 15 residues. Germline V gene sequence: CDR1 SEHNR, CDR2 FQNEAQ (reference sequence). In nucleotides, the CDR3 is TGTGCCAGCACCTTTGGGGCTCCGAGGGATGAAAAACTGTTTTTT. Translated, it gives CASTFGAPRDEKLFF.

This clonotype was seen a handful of times. The chain recombines TRBV4-3 with TRBJ2-7; D gene ambiguous. This CDR3 is 13 amino acids long. CDR1 and CDR2 (germline): LGHNA, YSLEER. Trimming pared 0 bases from V and 7 bases from J, leaving 10 bases between. In DNA form, the CDR3 reads TGCGCCAGCAGCCAAGACGTGCGGCGGGAGCAGTACTTC. It yields the protein CASSQDVRREQYF.

This clonotype has a count of ten or more. The chain recombines TRBV20-1 with TRBJ2-3; D might be TRBD2 (7 bases). This CDR3 has 15 residues. Per germline, CDR1 DFQATT and CDR2 SNEGSKA (reference sequence). V was clipped by 3 bases and J by 2 bases, with 15 bases between them. The CDR3 DNA sequence: TGCAGTGCTAGGGGGGCGGGAGTCATCACAGATACGCAGTATTTT. This gives the protein CSARGAGVITDTQYF.

This chain uses TRBV4-3 with TRBJ2-7; D is unclear. This CDR3 is built from 15 residues. The germline gives CDR1 LGHNA, CDR2 YSLEER. V lost 0 bases and J 3 bases, leaving 12 bases between the germline ends. CDR3 residues: CASSQDQAAVYEQYF. CDR3 nucleotides: TGCGCCAGCAGCCAAGATCAGGCCGCCGTCTACGAGCAGTACTTC.

This clonotype has ten or more counts. V gene TRBV30 combines with J gene TRBJ1-5, with TRBD1 as a possible D gene (5 bases). V shed 1 base and J shed 10 bases, with 23 bases lying between them. From germline, CDR1 is GTSNPN and CDR2 SVGIG (reference sequence). The CDR3 is made up of 16 amino acids. CDR3 loop: CAWSGDVCNQRPPQHF. The CDR3 region has the DNA TGTGCCTGGAGTGGGGACGTATGCAATCAGCGTCCCCCCCAGCATTTT.

In this sample, this clonotype turned up a few times. The chain combines TRBV20-1 with TRBJ1-6; no reliable D call. The CDR3 has 16 amino acids. CDR1 is DFQATT, CDR2 SNEGSKA, per germline (reference sequence). Between the trimmed V and J ends, which lost 0 bases and 7 bases, there was a span of 16 bases. Here the CDR3 DNA reads TGCAGTGCTAGAGATCATTTTGAGGGAGGAAATTCACCCCTCCACTTT. It is translated as CSARDHFEGGNSPLHF.

This clonotype was seen repeatedly, ten times or more. The CDR3 DNA reads as TGTGCCAGTAGGACAGGGATGGATCAGCCCCAGCATTTT. Protein: CASRTGMDQPQHF. This chain links TRBV28 with TRBJ1-5, with 8 bases aligning to TRBD1. The CDR3 sequence is 13 residues long. Losses at the gene ends were 9 bases for V and 5 bases for J; bases not matched to a gene: 6. The germline CDR1 and CDR2 sequences are MDHEN and SYDVKM.

This clonotype was seen repeatedly, ten times or more. The CDR3 DNA reads TGCAGCGGACTAGCGGGAGTGGTAGAGACCCAGTACTTC. This translates into CSGLAGVVETQYF. The chain recombines TRBV29-1 with TRBJ2-5, with 12 bases aligning to TRBD2. V was clipped by 7 bases and J by 4 bases; unmatched bases: 4. The CDR3 length is 13 residues. Germline V gene lookup returns CDR1 SQVTM and CDR2 ANQGSEA.

This clonotype was observed a handful of times. This chain connects TRBV5-8 to TRBJ2-5, with 12 bases identical to TRBD2. In germline, CDR1 is SGHTS, CDR2 YDEGEE. V shed 4 bases, J shed 4 bases, and the junction held 11 bases outside the gene matches. This CDR3 is 17 amino acids long. The CDR3 DNA reads TGTGCCAGCAGCCGAGCCGGACTAGCGGGAAATATAGAGACCCAGTACTTC. Its protein product is CASSRAGLAGNIETQYF.

CDR3 nucleotides: TGTGCCATCAGTGAGAAGGGACAGGGGCCCGGGGAGCTGTTTTTT. Translation gives CAISEKGQGPGELFF. The chain is built from TRBV10-3 and TRBJ2-2; 10 positions match TRBD1. CDR1 and CDR2 from the germline V gene are ENHRY and SYGVKD. The CDR3 runs to 15 residues. Germline trimming cut 2 bases from V and 6 bases from J; bases unmatched to any gene: 3.

This clonotype turned up a few times. The rearrangement links TRBV3-1 to TRBJ1-1; 9 positions agree with TRBD1. CDR1 is LGHDT, CDR2 YNNKEL, per germline (reference sequence). V lost 6 bases to trimming and J lost 4 bases; unmatched junction nucleotides: 6. The CDR3 contains 14 residues. The CDR3 DNA is TGTGCCAGCAGATTGGACAGGGGTGCCACTGAAGCTTTCTTT. Protein: CASRLDRGATEAFF.

This clonotype was detected ten times or more. V usage is TRBV2 and J usage is TRBJ2-1; D gene unclear. This CDR3 has 11 amino acids. Trimming took off 6 bases at V and 7 bases at J, with 7 bases between the two ends. Per germline, CDR1 SNHLY and CDR2 FYNNEI. CDR3 nucleotide sequence: TGTGCCAGCAGACTATTTAATGAGCAGTTCTTC. Its translation is CASRLFNEQFF.

This clonotype appeared many times. The V call is TRBV12-3 or TRBV12-4, the J call TRBJ2-7, with a weak D call TRBD2 (6 bases). This CDR3 is built from 15 residues. The V end lost 3 bases, the J end lost 2 bases, and 14 bases lay between the germline ends. CDR3 nucleotide sequence: TGTGCCAGCAGTTTCGGCCTAGCGTCGACCTACGAGCAGTACTTC. This gives the protein CASSFGLASTYEQYF.

This clonotype was detected many times. The chain has TRBV27 and TRBJ2-2, with D hard to call. The CDR3 covers 13 residues. CDR1 is MNHEY, CDR2 SMNVEV, per germline (reference sequence). Trimming pared 3 bases from V and 2 bases from J, leaving 4 bases between. CDR3 amino acids: CASSFFNTGELFF. In nucleotides, the CDR3 is TGTGCCAGCAGTTTTTTCAACACCGGGGAGCTGTTTTTT.

This clonotype was seen a handful of times. This chain links TRBV19 with TRBJ2-1; D is tentatively TRBD1 or TRBD2 (5 bases each). The germline V gene has CDR1 LNHDA and CDR2 SQIVND (reference sequence). The CDR3 is 15 amino acids. The ends were cut back, 1 base at V and 13 bases at J, with 20 bases in the middle. CDR3 in amino acids: CASSIASLGLASQFF. In nucleotides, the CDR3 is TGTGCCAGTAGTATAGCCTCTCTGGGGCTAGCAAGCCAGTTCTTC.

This chain links TRBV20-1 with TRBJ2-1; 9 positions agree with TRBD2. Looked up from germline, CDR1 is DFQATT and CDR2 is SNEGSKA (reference sequence). The CDR3 spans 13 residues. Trimming took 7 bases from V and 9 from J; bases not matched to a gene: 10. Here the CDR3 DNA reads TGCAGTGTCACGCGGACTAGCGTTCCTGAGCAGTTCTTC. Its translation is CSVTRTSVPEQFF.

In this sample, this clonotype turned up many times. The genes are TRBV7-3 and TRBJ2-7; 7 positions agree with TRBD2. The CDR3 spans 13 residues. Germline CDR1 is SGHTA and CDR2 is FQGTGA. With V trimmed by 0 bases and J by 7 bases, 3 bases remained unmatched. CDR3: CASSLTPSGEQYF. In DNA, the CDR3 is TGTGCCAGCAGCTTAACCCCTAGCGGAGAGCAGTACTTC. Together with reference TRBV7-3 and TRBJ2-7, the CDR3 gives the full variable domain: GAGVSQTPSNKVTEKGKYVELRCDPISGHTALYWYRQSLGQGPEFLIYFQGTGAADDSGLPNDRFFAVRPEGSVSTLKIQRTERGDSAVYLCASSLTPSGEQYFGPGTRLTVT.

A note on this clonotype: A read error is possible here, since a much larger clone lies one base away. Here the CDR3 reads CASGGPYEQYF. The CDR3 region has the DNA TGTGCCAGCGGGGGCCCCTACGAGCAGTACTTC. The chain combines TRBV6-2 or TRBV6-3 with TRBJ2-7; D perhaps matches TRBD1 (6 bases). The V end lost 8 bases, the J end lost 2 bases, and 7 bases lay between the germline ends. Germline assignment: CDR1 MNHEY and CDR2 SVGEGT. CDR3 length: 11 amino acids.

There are many counts of this clonotype. This chain uses TRBV28 with TRBJ2-3; TRBD1 is a possible D gene (5 bases). Trimming left V 5 bases short and J 0 bases short, with 9 bases between. Germline-derived CDR1 and CDR2 are MDHEN and SYDVKM. CDR3 length: 14 residues. In DNA, the CDR3 is TGTGCCAGCAGTAACGACAGAAGCACAGATACGCAGTATTTT. Translating gives CASSNDRSTDTQYF.

Of note for this clonotype: A read error may explain this, as a much larger clone is one base away. The rearrangement joins TRBV20-1 to TRBJ2-3; D unresolved. This CDR3 is 14 amino acids long. Germline V gene sequence: CDR1 DFQATT, CDR2 SNEGSKA (reference sequence). DNA for the CDR3: TGCAGTGCTCCCCTCGCGCCCGGCGCAGATGCGCAGTATTTT. Encoded protein: CSAPLAPGADAQYF.

This clonotype showed up many times. The V call is TRBV20-1, the J call TRBJ2-1; a weak D match, TRBD2 (6 bases). Trimming took off 4 bases at V and 0 bases at J, with 16 bases between the two ends. Germline V gene sequence: CDR1 DFQATT, CDR2 SNEGSKA (reference sequence). CDR3 length: 16 residues. This CDR3 is CSANLLASPSYNEQFF. CDR3 coding DNA: TGCAGTGCTAATCTTCTAGCGTCGCCCTCCTACAATGAGCAGTTCTTC.

V gene TRBV28 combines with J gene TRBJ2-6, with D possibly matching TRBD1 (6 bases). The germline CDR1 and CDR2 sequences are MDHEN and SYDVKM. The length of the CDR3 is 14 residues. V was clipped by 7 bases and J by 4 bases, with 11 bases between them. The CDR3 bases are TGTGCCAGCAACACCGGGACAGGGGCCAACGTCCTGACTTTC. This translates into CASNTGTGANVLTF.

CDR3 region: CASSRGVAGSPQETQYF. CDR3 bases: TGCGCCAGCAGCCGCGGAGTGGCTGGATCTCCTCAAGAGACCCAGTACTTC. The V gene is TRBV4-1, the J gene TRBJ2-5; D remains unclear. The germline V gene encodes CDR1 MGHRA and CDR2 YSYEKL. V lost 4 bases and J lost 2, with 20 bases in between. The CDR3 runs to 17 residues.

As to this clonotype: One junction end does not reproduce the germline sequence, and a read error may be involved. The chain employs TRBV4-2 and TRBJ2-1, with 11 bases that match TRBD2. Germline CDR1 reads LGHNA; CDR2 reads YNFKEQ. The CDR3 consists of 15 residues. In DNA form, the CDR3 reads TGTGCCAGCAGCCAAACTAGCGGGAGTTACAGTGAGCAGTTCTTC. Encoded protein: CASSQTSGSYSEQFF.

This clonotype was recorded many times. The J gene is TRBJ2-5, the V gene TRBV11-1; D is uncertain. This CDR3 has 13 residues. The V end lost 5 bases, the J end lost 2 bases, and 9 bases lay between the germline ends. Germline CDR1 and CDR2: SGHAT and FQDESV (reference sequence). The CDR3 loop reads CASSPDGQETQYF. The CDR3 bases are TGTGCCAGCAGCCCAGATGGGCAAGAGACCCAGTACTTC.

This clonotype was counted at least ten times. The gene calls are TRBV4-2 and TRBJ2-1, with D hard to call. Germline CDR1 and CDR2: LGHNA and YNFKEQ. This CDR3 region has 14 residues. Trimming removed 0 bases at V and 7 bases at J, with 10 bases between. The CDR3 DNA reads TGTGCCAGCAGCCAAGATGGTCGTACGAATGAGCAGTTCTTC. This translates into CASSQDGRTNEQFF.

The chain joins TRBV27 to TRBJ2-7; no reliable D call. Germline V gives CDR1 MNHEY, CDR2 SMNVEV (reference sequence). V was trimmed by 6 bases and J by 0 bases, leaving 9 bases between them. The CDR3 covers 13 residues. The CDR3 nucleotides are TGTGCCAGCAGACCTTTAGGCTCCTACGAGCAGTACTTC. Translated: CASRPLGSYEQYF.